The 32 T cell receptor beta chains in this list originate from one sample, sequenced in a study of shared T cell receptors in the human thymus. Produced via immunoSEQ multiplex PCR; TCRdb's table is partial and in-frame only. Here the sample spans hundreds of thousands of clones, around 87% being singletons. These data are also associated with another study on human thymus T cells.

Sequenced sample: thymocytes. These receptors were taken from a boy younger than two with a congenital heart defect.

The chain couples TRBV7-2 to TRBJ2-4, with 7 bases lining up with TRBD1. V trimming: 5 bases; J trimming: 0 bases; junction bases outside the gene matches: 7. Germline values: CDR1 SGHTA, CDR2 FQGNSA. The CDR3 covers 16 residues. In nucleotides, the CDR3 is TGTGCCAGCAGCGGGGGACAGAGGTTAGCCAAAAACATTCAGTACTTC. Its protein is CASSGGQRLAKNIQYF.

The chain carries TRBV27 and TRBJ1-2; possible D gene TRBD1, 6 bases. The ends were cut back, 4 bases at V and 3 bases at J, with 12 bases in the middle. The CDR3 consists of 14 residues. Germline V gene data show CDR1 as MNHEY and CDR2 as SMNVEV (reference sequence). The CDR3 DNA follows: TGTGCCAGCAGTTCGCGACAGGTGGACTATGGCTACACCTTC. Translating gives CASSSRQVDYGYTF.

The V gene is TRBV15, the J gene TRBJ2-3, with 7 bases lining up with TRBD2. Trimming at V came to 5 bases and at J to 5 bases, leaving 7 bases not matched to a gene. The V gene's germline CDR1 is LNHNV and CDR2 YYDKDF (reference sequence). The CDR3 sequence is 14 residues long. The DNA for the CDR3 is TGTGCCACCAGCGGCGGGAGTTTTGAAGATACGCAGTATTTT. Translating it yields CATSGGSFEDTQYF. The full variable domain, rest sourced from reference TRBV15 and TRBJ2-3, is DAMVIQNPRYQVTQFGKPVTLSCSQTLNHNVMYWYQQKSSQAPKLLFHYYDKDFNNEADTPDNFQSRRPNTSFCFLDIRSPGLGDTAMYLCATSGGSFEDTQYFGPGTRLTVL.

The sample holds one count of this clone. This CDR3 is CASSEEPGITYEQYF. CDR3 bases: TGTGCCAGCAGTGAAGAGCCAGGGATTACCTACGAGCAGTACTTC. The genes are TRBV6-1 and TRBJ2-7; D possibly corresponds to TRBD1 (5 bases). The V gene's germline CDR1 is MNHNS and CDR2 SASEGT. Trimming took off 1 base at V and 2 bases at J, with 12 bases between the two ends. This CDR3 region has 15 residues.

The chain employs TRBV5-4 and TRBJ2-5, with 7 positions matching TRBD2. This CDR3 comprises 14 residues. The V gene end was trimmed by 2 bases and the J gene end by 5 bases; junction bases not matched to a gene: 6. Germline V CDR1 and CDR2: SGHNT, YYREEE (reference sequence). Here the CDR3 DNA reads TGTGCCAGCAGCTTAGAGGGGCGGGGGGAGACCCAGTACTTC. This gives the protein CASSLEGRGETQYF.

V usage is TRBV6-5 and J usage is TRBJ2-3, with 8 bases fitting TRBD2. Looked up from germline, CDR1 is MNHEY and CDR2 is SVGAGI. J lost 2 bases, V lost 5 bases, and 6 bases had no gene match. CDR3 length: 15 residues. The CDR3 coding sequence is TGTGCCAGCAGTGGCCAGCGGGGGACCACAGATACGCAGTATTTT. Translation: CASSGQRGTTDTQYF.

V gene TRBV29-1 combines with J gene TRBJ1-4, with D tentatively TRBD1 (6 bases). The V gene's germline CDR1 is SQVTM and CDR2 ANQGSEA. This CDR3 region has 16 residues. V lost 2 bases and J lost 1, with 14 bases in between. In DNA, the CDR3 is TGCAGCGTTGAAACGACAGGCGTCTTAACTAATGAAAAACTGTTTTTT. Protein product: CSVETTGVLTNEKLFF.

This rearrangement joins TRBV7-9 to TRBJ1-6; D not resolved. Germline-derived CDR1 and CDR2 are SEHNR and FQNEAQ (reference sequence). The length of the CDR3 is 17 residues. The V and J ends lost 0 bases and 9 bases respectively, with 18 bases between them. CDR3 loop: CASSLAYSQLSFSPLHF. CDR3 nucleotides: TGTGCCAGCAGCTTAGCGTACAGCCAACTGTCTTTTTCACCCCTCCACTTT.

The J gene is TRBJ2-2, the V gene TRBV11-2; tentative D call: TRBD1 (5 bases). Trimming left V 5 bases short and J 5 bases short, with 24 bases between. The CDR3 spans 18 residues. Germline loops: CDR1 SGHAT, CDR2 FQNNGV. In nucleotides, the CDR3 is TGTGCCAGCAGCCTAGGGGTCTACGGGTCTCGATATACCGGGGAGCTGTTTTTT. Its protein is CASSLGVYGSRYTGELFF. Full variable domain (outside the CDR3, taken from reference TRBV11-2 and TRBJ2-2): EAGVAQSPRYKIIEKRQSVAFWCNPISGHATLYWYQQILGQGPKLLIQFQNNGVVDDSQLPKDRFSAERLKGVDSTLKIQPAKLEDSAVYLCASSLGVYGSRYTGELFFGEGSRLTVL.

The chain carries TRBV5-4 and TRBJ2-2; no reliable D call. Germline CDR1 reads SGHNT; CDR2 reads YYREEE (reference sequence). Trimming took off 1 base at V and 3 bases at J, with 7 bases between the two ends. There are 14 residues in the CDR3. The CDR3 reads CASSLLSDTGELFF. The CDR3 nucleotides read TGTGCCAGCAGCTTGCTCTCAGACACCGGGGAGCTGTTTTTT.

This sequence joins TRBV5-6 and TRBJ2-5; D might be TRBD1 (6 bases). The CDR3 is 14 amino acids. Per the germline V gene, CDR1 is SGHDT and CDR2 is YYEEEE. The V end was cut by 4 bases, the J end by 4 bases, with 14 bases between. CDR3 sequence: CASSDGRGGETQYF. CDR3 nucleotide sequence: TGTGCCAGCAGCGACGGCAGAGGGGGAGAGACCCAGTACTTC.

The rearrangement links TRBV28 to TRBJ2-2; 9 nucleotides match TRBD1. The CDR3 spans 17 residues. Germline V gene data show CDR1 as MDHEN and CDR2 as SYDVKM. V lost 6 bases, J lost 3 bases, and 11 bases stayed unmatched. This CDR3 is CASSPTGTGRDTGELFF. CDR3 sequence (DNA): TGTGCCAGCAGCCCGACCGGGACAGGGAGAGACACCGGGGAGCTGTTTTTT.

The chain combines TRBV11-3 with TRBJ2-5, with D possibly TRBD2 on 6 matching bases. Looked up from germline, CDR1 is SGHNT and CDR2 is YENEEA. Deletions cut 1 base from V and 0 bases from J, with 9 bases between. This CDR3 comprises 15 residues. For the CDR3, the DNA is TGTGCCAGCAGCTTAGGGGGCGGGGACCAAGAGACCCAGTACTTC. It specifies CASSLGGGDQETQYF.

V gene TRBV5-6 combines with J gene TRBJ1-2; 7 bases align to TRBD1. The CDR3 length is 15 residues. Unmatched junction bases numbered 9, after V lost 3 bases and J lost 4 bases. Germline CDR1 and CDR2: SGHDT and YYEEEE. The CDR3, as DNA: TGTGCCAGCAGCTGTGACAGGGATCGCGGCTATGGCTACACCTTC. Translation: CASSCDRDRGYGYTF.

This chain joins TRBV5-1 and TRBJ2-3, with 14 bases identical to TRBD2. The germline V gene has CDR1 SGHRS and CDR2 YFSETQ. The V segment lost 3 bases and the J segment 3 bases; nucleotides outside the gene matches: 9. There are 18 residues in the CDR3. The DNA for the CDR3 is TGCGCCAGCAGCTCAAATCCGGGACTAGCGGGAGATACAGATACGCAGTATTTT. This translates into CASSSNPGLAGDTDTQYF.

V gene TRBV4-1 combines with J gene TRBJ1-2; unclear D gene. The CDR3 covers 15 residues. CDR1 MGHRA and CDR2 YSYEKL come from the germline V gene. Trimming pared 0 bases from V and 4 bases from J, leaving 12 bases between. CDR3 DNA sequence: TGCGCCAGCAGCCAAGAAGGCCCGGACTTCTATGGCTACACCTTC. Translated: CASSQEGPDFYGYTF.

The chain links TRBV27 to TRBJ1-2; D might be TRBD1 (5 bases). Germline assignment: CDR1 MNHEY and CDR2 SMNVEV (reference sequence). This CDR3 contains 13 residues. Trimming removed 6 bases at V and 3 bases at J, with 11 bases between. The CDR3 here is CASSPGRDYGYTF. The CDR3 DNA sequence: TGTGCCAGCAGCCCAGGGAGGGACTATGGCTACACCTTC.

This sequence joins TRBV15 and TRBJ2-5; TRBD2 matches at 9 bases. V shed 4 bases and J 1 base; nucleotides not matched to a gene: 10. CDR1 and CDR2 (germline): LNHNV, YYDKDF (reference sequence). The CDR3 runs to 17 residues. The CDR3 coding sequence is TGTGCCACCAGCAACATAACGACTAGCGGCCGCCAAGAGACCCAGTACTTC. This translates into CATSNITTSGRQETQYF. Looking up the rest from reference TRBV15 and TRBJ2-5 gives the full variable domain: DAMVIQNPRYQVTQFGKPVTLSCSQTLNHNVMYWYQQKSSQAPKLLFHYYDKDFNNEADTPDNFQSRRPNTSFCFLDIRSPGLGDTAMYLCATSNITTSGRQETQYFGPGTRLLVL.

This sequence joins TRBV25-1 and TRBJ1-1; TRBD1 matches at 7 bases. This CDR3 region has 15 residues. The V gene's germline CDR1 is MGHDK and CDR2 SYGVNS. V lost 8 bases, J lost 5 bases, and 14 bases stayed unmatched. Here the CDR3 DNA reads TGTGCCAGCCGCTACGGGCAGGGGGAAGGGACTGAAGCTTTCTTT. Translated: CASRYGQGEGTEAFF. Using reference TRBV25-1 and TRBJ1-1 for the parts outside the CDR3, the full variable domain is EADIYQTPRYLVIGTGKKITLECSQTMGHDKMYWYQQDPGMELHLIHYSYGVNSTEKGDLSSESTVSRIRTEHFPLTLESARPSHTSQYLCASRYGQGEGTEAFFGQGTRLTVV.

This clone was seen a single time. The chain links TRBV6-1 to TRBJ1-4; 8 bases are a match to TRBD1. Germline CDR1 MNHNS, CDR2 SASEGT. This CDR3 has 14 amino acids. The J segment lost 8 bases and the V segment lost 6 bases, leaving 8 bases of the junction unmatched. In DNA, the CDR3 is TGTGCCAGCAGGAAGGGACAGGATGAAGAAAAACTGTTTTTT. Protein product: CASRKGQDEEKLFF.

The chain couples TRBV21-1 to TRBJ2-7; the DNA was not compared with TRBD2, the D call given in the table. TRBV21-1 is a known pseudogene. This CDR3 contains 17 residues. The CDR3, as DNA: TGTGCCAGCAGACCAAAAATAAAGGAGGCAAGTTCCTTCGAGCAGTACTTC. Translated, it gives CASRPKIKEASSFEQYF.

This chain joins TRBV25-1 and TRBJ1-1; 7 bases map to TRBD1. The CDR3 loop spans 12 amino acids. After removal of 10 bases from V and 5 bases from J, the junction contained 7 bases not matched to a gene. Per the germline V gene, CDR1 is MGHDK and CDR2 is SYGVNS. The CDR3 nucleotides are TGTGCCACCGAGACAGGGTCGACTGAAGCTTTCTTT. Residues: CATETGSTEAFF.

The DNA of the CDR3 is TGTGCCAGCAGTCATTCACCAACACCAGATGCTGAAGCTTTCTTT. Translation gives CASSHSPTPDAEAFF. The chain joins TRBV6-5 to TRBJ1-1; D unresolved. V was clipped by 5 bases and J by 6 bases, with 19 bases between them. This CDR3 is 15 amino acids long. CDR1 MNHEY and CDR2 SVGAGI come from the germline V gene.

The chain has TRBV9 and TRBJ2-7; D possibly corresponds to TRBD1 (7 bases). The CDR3 runs to 20 residues. In germline, CDR1 is SGDLS, CDR2 YYNGEE. The V gene lost 4 bases and the J gene lost 4 bases, with 33 bases spanning the gap. CDR3 DNA: TGTGCCAGCAGCCCCACAATGGACAGGACACACTGCGGGACAAAGTACGAGCAGTACTTC. Translation: CASSPTMDRTHCGTKYEQYF.

The gene calls are TRBV7-3 and TRBJ1-1; 9 bases agree with TRBD1. The CDR3 sequence is 13 residues long. CDR1 and CDR2 (germline): SGHTA, FQGTGA. V lost 5 bases, J lost 4 bases, and 2 bases stayed unmatched. The DNA of the CDR3 is TGTGCCAGCAGCCAGGACAGGGGCACTGAAGCTTTCTTT. This codes for CASSQDRGTEAFF. The whole variable domain, filled in from reference TRBV7-3 and TRBJ1-1, reads GAGVSQTPSNKVTEKGKYVELRCDPISGHTALYWYRQSLGQGPEFLIYFQGTGAADDSGLPNDRFFAVRPEGSVSTLKIQRTERGDSAVYLCASSQDRGTEAFFGQGTRLTVV.

The genes are TRBV15 and TRBJ1-1, with unresolved D. The CDR3 length is 15 residues. Germline V lookup: CDR1 LNHNV, CDR2 YYDKDF (reference sequence). Trimming left V 0 bases short and J 1 base short, with 9 bases between. The CDR3 coding sequence is TGTGCCACCAGCAGAGAGAGGGAAGGGAACACTGAAGCTTTCTTT. Translating gives CATSREREGNTEAFF. The whole variable domain, remainder taken from reference TRBV15 and TRBJ1-1, is DAMVIQNPRYQVTQFGKPVTLSCSQTLNHNVMYWYQQKSSQAPKLLFHYYDKDFNNEADTPDNFQSRRPNTSFCFLDIRSPGLGDTAMYLCATSREREGNTEAFFGQGTRLTVV.

V is TRBV10-2 and J is TRBJ1-1, with D perhaps TRBD1 (5 bases). Trimming left V 6 bases short and J 1 base short, with 9 bases between. The CDR3 is 13 residues long. Looked up from germline, CDR1 is WSHSY and CDR2 is SAAADI. CDR3 residues: CASRVDRNTEAFF. In DNA, the CDR3 is TGCGCCAGCAGAGTTGACAGGAACACTGAAGCTTTCTTT.

V gene TRBV28 combines with J gene TRBJ2-7; D gene ambiguous. CDR1 and CDR2 (germline): MDHEN, SYDVKM. CDR3 length: 14 residues. V was clipped by 11 bases and J by 0 bases, with 17 bases between them. CDR3 coding DNA: TGTGCCGCCGGGTTTTGGCAAAGCTCCTACGAGCAGTACTTC. Protein product: CAAGFWQSSYEQYF.

This chain connects TRBV27 to TRBJ2-1, with D possibly being TRBD1 (5 bases). In germline, CDR1 is MNHEY, CDR2 SMNVEV (reference sequence). The CDR3 consists of 10 residues. The ends were cut back, 8 bases at V and 9 bases at J, with 8 bases in the middle. In DNA, the CDR3 is TGTGCCAGCGGAAGGGGTGAGCAGTTCTTC. Protein sequence: CASGRGEQFF.

CDR3 loop: CASSRGQGATNTEAFF. The CDR3 DNA is TGCGCCAGCAGCAGGGGACAGGGGGCTACGAACACTGAAGCTTTCTTT. This chain uses TRBV5-1 with TRBJ1-1; the match to TRBD1 covers 12 bases. CDR3 length: 16 amino acids. V dropped 4 bases and J dropped 1; count of bases not matched to a gene: 5. From germline, CDR1 is SGHRS and CDR2 YFSETQ. The full variable domain, its missing parts supplied by reference TRBV5-1 and TRBJ1-1, is KAGVTQTPRYLIKTRGQQVTLSCSPISGHRSVSWYQQTPGQGLQFLFEYFSETQRNKGNFPGRFSGRQFSNSRSEMNVSTLELGDSALYLCASSRGQGATNTEAFFGQGTRLTVV.

This chain connects TRBV5-4 to TRBJ2-7, with 10 nucleotides matching TRBD1. The ends lost 3 bases at V and 3 bases at J; junction bases unmatched: 12. The CDR3 is made up of 17 amino acids. Germline CDR1 and CDR2: SGHNT and YYREEE (reference sequence). The CDR3 nucleotides read TGTGCCAGCAGCTCGGTACCCCTCCGGGACAGGGGCTACGAGCAGTACTTC. Residues: CASSSVPLRDRGYEQYF.

V is TRBV4-3 and J is TRBJ1-1; D gene ambiguous. The CDR3 loop spans 18 amino acids. The germline CDR1 and CDR2 sequences are LGHNA and YSLEER. The V and J ends lost 0 bases and 5 bases respectively, with 22 bases between them. The CDR3 region has the DNA TGCGCCAGCAGCCAAGATCACTATCCCTCGCCCGAACGGACTGAAGCTTTCTTT. Translated, it gives CASSQDHYPSPERTEAFF.